A single sample gave rise to the 17 T cell receptor beta chains below, sequenced in a study of cytomegalovirus exposure and HLA in healthy donors. A multiplex PCR was run with 60 Vbeta primers and 13 Jbeta primers. Libraries were prepared by immunoSEQ multiplex PCR; TCRdb keeps only in-frame clonotypes and omits some of them. Of about 150,000 clones in the sample, about 72% are singletons; the top ten hold approximately 2.1%. The source material was PBMCs. The receptors stem from a man aged 35 to 55 in good health and CMV-seronegative.

The J gene is TRBJ2-2, the V gene TRBV7-3; D is possibly TRBD2 (5 bases). Germline lookup yields CDR1 SGHTA and CDR2 FQGTGA. V dropped 5 bases and J dropped 6 bases, with 16 bases sitting between them. There are 15 residues in the CDR3. The CDR3 region has the DNA TGTGCCAGCAGCCAGGTTGCCCGGGGATCCGGGGAGCTGTTTTTT. It encodes CASSQVARGSGELFF.

This clone was seen just once. The J gene is TRBJ1-1, the V gene TRBV7-3, with 9 bases fitting TRBD1. V lost 5 bases, J lost 2 bases, and 15 bases stayed unmatched. Germline CDR1 and CDR2: SGHTA and FQGTGA. This CDR3 spans 18 amino acids. CDR3 sequence reads: CASSPGVTGGGSNTEAFF. The CDR3, as DNA: TGTGCCAGCAGCCCCGGAGTGACAGGGGGAGGATCTAACACTGAAGCTTTCTTT.

The V and J genes are TRBV4-1 and TRBJ1-2; TRBD1 matches 8 bases. Germline V gene sequence: CDR1 MGHRA, CDR2 YSYEKL. CDR3 size: 17 residues. The V and J ends lost 3 bases and 5 bases, in that order; junction bases with no gene match: 14. The CDR3 region is CASSQTGPRTGLYGYTF. In nucleotides, the CDR3 is TGCGCCAGCAGCCAGACAGGCCCCCGGACAGGGTTGTATGGCTACACCTTC.

The chain uses TRBV5-4 and TRBJ1-2; perhaps TRBD1 as D (6 bases). V dropped 4 bases and J dropped 3 bases, with 16 bases sitting between them. This CDR3 region has 15 residues. CDR1 and CDR2 (germline): SGHNT, YYREEE (reference sequence). CDR3 amino acids: CASSRSVDSHYGYTF. In DNA form, the CDR3 reads TGTGCCAGCAGCCGGTCCGTGGACAGTCACTATGGCTACACCTTC.

The chain combines TRBV9 with TRBJ1-2, with D hard to call. The CDR3 contains 12 residues. The ends were cut back, 0 bases at V and 6 bases at J, with 6 bases in the middle. Germline assignment: CDR1 SGDLS and CDR2 YYNGEE. The CDR3 sequence: CASSVDLNGYTF. The CDR3 DNA is TGTGCCAGCAGCGTAGACTTAAATGGCTACACCTTC.

This rearrangement joins TRBV5-4 to TRBJ2-3; no definite D call. This CDR3 region has 12 residues. Trimming removed 4 bases at V and 0 bases at J, with 3 bases between. The germline gives CDR1 SGHNT, CDR2 YYREEE (reference sequence). CDR3 residues: CASSPSTDTQYF. The DNA of the CDR3 is TGTGCCAGCAGCCCAAGCACAGATACGCAGTATTTT. Combining the CDR3 with reference TRBV5-4 and TRBJ2-3 gives the whole variable domain ETGVTQSPTHLIKTRGQQVTLRCSSQSGHNTVSWYQQALGQGPQFIFQYYREEENGRGNFPPRFSGLQFPNYSSELNVNALELDDSALYLCASSPSTDTQYFGPGTRLTVL.

The gene calls are TRBV18 and TRBJ2-7, with 8 bases aligning to TRBD1. Trimming removed 4 bases from V and 3 bases from J; junction bases left unmatched: 2. CDR1 and CDR2 (germline): KGHSH, LQKENI. This CDR3 region has 13 residues. CDR3 bases: TGTGCCAGCTCACAGGGGACAGGCTACGAGCAGTACTTC. Residues: CASSQGTGYEQYF.

The chain links TRBV5-1 to TRBJ1-5; 8 bases match TRBD1. The CDR3 contains 14 residues. With V trimmed by 3 bases and J by 6 bases, 5 bases remained unmatched. CDR1 SGHRS and CDR2 YFSETQ come from the germline V gene. Here the CDR3 DNA reads TGCGCCAGCAGCTCAACAGGGGGATCTCAGCCCCAGCATTTT. Its translation is CASSSTGGSQPQHF.

The chain joins TRBV7-6 to TRBJ1-3; 7 nucleotides match TRBD1. Germline CDR1 and CDR2: SGHVS and FNYEAQ. The CDR3 is 16 amino acids. J lost 1 base, V lost 5 bases, and 8 bases had no gene match. CDR3 loop: CASSKTGLRSGNTIYF. The CDR3, as DNA: TGTGCCAGCAGCAAGACAGGGCTTCGGTCTGGAAACACCATATATTTT.

This chain joins TRBV7-9 and TRBJ1-6; TRBD1 matches at 7 bases. The CDR3 has 13 amino acids. Per the germline V gene, CDR1 is SEHNR and CDR2 is FQNEAQ (reference sequence). The ends lost 4 bases at V and 9 bases at J; junction bases unmatched: 3. CDR3 in DNA: TGTGCCAGCAGCTCATCAGGGGGTTCACCCCTCCACTTT. Protein product: CASSSSGGSPLHF.

This chain connects TRBV11-2 to TRBJ2-7, with unresolved D. This CDR3 has 15 amino acids. The V gene lost 1 base and the J gene lost 3 bases, with 13 bases spanning the gap. Germline CDR1 SGHAT, CDR2 FQNNGV. In DNA, the CDR3 is TGTGCCAGCAGCTTAGGGGTCCTAGTAGGCTACGAGCAGTACTTC. This sequence encodes CASSLGVLVGYEQYF.

The chain combines TRBV7-3 with TRBJ2-3; 7 bases are a match to TRBD2. CDR1 SGHTA and CDR2 FQGTGA come from the germline V gene. This CDR3 has 14 residues. Trimming took 2 bases from V and 4 from J; bases not matched to a gene: 3. CDR3 protein: CASSLGRDPDTQYF. In DNA form, the CDR3 reads TGTGCCAGCAGCTTAGGGAGGGACCCAGATACGCAGTATTTT. Drawing the rest from reference TRBV7-3 and TRBJ2-3, the complete variable domain is GAGVSQTPSNKVTEKGKYVELRCDPISGHTALYWYRQSLGQGPEFLIYFQGTGAADDSGLPNDRFFAVRPEGSVSTLKIQRTERGDSAVYLCASSLGRDPDTQYFGPGTRLTVL.

This chain connects TRBV13 to TRBJ1-1, with 10 bases matching TRBD1. Trimming at V came to 4 bases and at J to 2 bases, leaving 13 bases not matched to a gene. From germline, CDR1 is PRHDT and CDR2 FYEKMQ (reference sequence). This CDR3 is built from 18 residues. The CDR3 protein is CASSSENPWTGGNTEAFF. The CDR3 DNA sequence: TGTGCCAGCAGCTCCGAGAATCCGTGGACAGGGGGTAACACTGAAGCTTTCTTT. Using reference TRBV13 and TRBJ1-1 for the parts outside the CDR3, the full variable domain is AAGVIQSPRHLIKEKRETATLKCYPIPRHDTVYWYQQGPGQDPQFLISFYEKMQSDKGSIPDRFSAQQFSDYHSELNMSSLELGDSALYFCASSSENPWTGGNTEAFFGQGTRLTVV.

J is TRBJ2-3 and V is TRBV10-1; D is possibly TRBD1 (6 bases). CDR1 is WNHNN, CDR2 SYGVQD, per germline (reference sequence). Deletions cut 0 bases from V and 3 bases from J, with 10 bases between. CDR3 length: 15 residues. Written as DNA, the CDR3 is TGCGCCAGCAGTGAGTCCCCAGGGGTGACAGATACGCAGTATTTT. Translating gives CASSESPGVTDTQYF.

The chain couples TRBV5-4 to TRBJ2-7; 10 nucleotides line up with TRBD1. The CDR3 sequence is 15 residues long. The germline V gene has CDR1 SGHNT and CDR2 YYREEE (reference sequence). J gave up 6 bases and V 4 bases, and 10 bases lay outside the gene matches. DNA for the CDR3: TGTGCCAGCAGCCCAGGGGGACAGGGGATAGGCGAGCAGTACTTC. Its protein product is CASSPGGQGIGEQYF.

The gene calls are TRBV5-4 and TRBJ1-3; maybe TRBD1 (5 bases). The CDR3 is 17 residues long. Trimming shortened V by 0 bases and J by 0 bases, and 13 bases separated the two germline ends. Germline V gives CDR1 SGHNT, CDR2 YYREEE (reference sequence). The CDR3 loop is CASSLDGGAFSGNTIYF. The CDR3 DNA follows: TGTGCCAGCAGCTTGGATGGAGGGGCGTTCTCTGGAAACACCATATATTTT.

This clone was seen once. The V call is TRBV13, the J call TRBJ1-2, with 8 bases that match TRBD1. The germline V gene has CDR1 PRHDT and CDR2 FYEKMQ (reference sequence). V lost 5 bases, J lost 5 bases, and 4 bases stayed unmatched. The CDR3 is made up of 13 amino acids. For the CDR3, the DNA is TGTGCCAGCAGCCCTGGGACAGGATATGGCTACACCTTC. Translating it yields CASSPGTGYGYTF.